This T cell receptor beta chain is drawn from a study of T-cell memory formation after mild COVID-19. Study summary: Most TCR clusters belonged to a single donor. Study results and limitations: Day 37-peaking second-wave clones had unconfirmed SARS-CoV-2 specificity.

TCRdb fed the 5' RACE reads into MiXCR, producing one record per CDR3 protein. The sample carries 260,000 or so distinct CDR3 sequences, about a sixth recorded once. This clonotype was seen ten or more times. Its antigen is not known. Looked up from germline, CDR1 is SGHRS and CDR2 is YFSETQ. The V end was cut by 1 base, the J end by 0 bases, with 29 bases between. This CDR3 comprises 22 residues. V usage is TRBV5-1 and J usage is TRBJ2-1, with D possibly matching TRBD2 (6 bases). The sample consisted of PBMCs or a T cell subset sorted from them (not recorded which). The receptor's source is a man between 18 and 35 years old who had mild COVID-19 (a few samples of this study predate the infection). Cell type and time point are not known. The CDR3 DNA is TGCGCCAGCAGCTTGCGGGGGTATCAATCCCGTACTCTCATTACCTCCTACAATGAGCAGTTCTTC. Encoded protein: CASSLRGYQSRTLITSYNEQFF.